The 19 T cell receptor beta chains listed next were all sequenced from one sample in a study of blood T cell repertoires in COVID-19. Produced via immunoSEQ multiplex PCR; TCRdb's table is partial and in-frame only. Counted here are fewer than 300,000 clones, less than 85% occurring once; the ten biggest clones make up approximately 2.6%. The material sequenced was peripheral blood. The receptors come from a woman in her 70s with active or convalescent COVID-19.

The chain uses TRBV27 and TRBJ1-1; D may be TRBD1 (5 bases). Germline-derived CDR1 and CDR2 are MNHEY and SMNVEV (reference sequence). The CDR3 has 14 residues. V shed 3 bases and J shed 1 base, with 9 bases lying between them. The DNA for the CDR3 is TGTGCCAGCAGTTTTGTTACAGGGAACACTGAAGCTTTCTTT. It specifies CASSFVTGNTEAFF.

In this sample, this clone turned up a few times. This rearrangement joins TRBV5-1 to TRBJ2-2; the D gene is possibly TRBD2 (5 bases). The germline gives CDR1 SGHRS, CDR2 YFSETQ. The CDR3 has 14 amino acids. V dropped 6 bases and J dropped 1 base, with 10 bases sitting between them. Written as DNA, the CDR3 is TGCGCCAGCAAGCCAGCGGTGAACACCGGGGAGCTGTTTTTT. Its protein product is CASKPAVNTGELFF.

The chain uses TRBV6-6 and TRBJ2-7; perhaps TRBD1 as D (5 bases). Germline V gene lookup returns CDR1 MNHNY and CDR2 SVGAGI (reference sequence). The CDR3 totals 14 residues. Deletions cut 6 bases from V and 3 bases from J, with 15 bases between. In DNA form, the CDR3 reads TGTGCCAGCAGGTCCGCCCAGGGCCACTACGAGCAGTACTTC. Its protein product is CASRSAQGHYEQYF.

The rearrangement links TRBV11-2 to TRBJ2-7; 10 bases are a match to TRBD1. The germline V gene has CDR1 SGHAT and CDR2 FQNNGV. The CDR3 runs 15 residues. The V gene end was trimmed by 8 bases and the J gene end by 4 bases; junction bases not matched to a gene: 11. The CDR3 bases are TGTGCCAGCTACCAAGGGGGACAGGGGAGGTACGAGCAGTACTTC. It specifies CASYQGGQGRYEQYF.

The rearrangement links TRBV5-1 to TRBJ1-4; D is possibly TRBD1 (5 bases). V was shortened by 0 bases and J by 8 bases, with 14 bases between the two germline ends. CDR1 and CDR2 (germline): SGHRS, YFSETQ. CDR3 size: 15 residues. The CDR3, as DNA: TGCGCCAGCAGCTTGGTCGGGGCGGGAGGGGAAAAACTGTTTTTT. It codes for CASSLVGAGGEKLFF. The variable domain in full, with the rest retrieved from reference TRBV5-1 and TRBJ1-4, is KAGVTQTPRYLIKTRGQQVTLSCSPISGHRSVSWYQQTPGQGLQFLFEYFSETQRNKGNFPGRFSGRQFSNSRSEMNVSTLELGDSALYLCASSLVGAGGEKLFFGSGTQLSVL.

The chain couples TRBV13 to TRBJ1-3; a weak D match, TRBD1 (6 bases). Germline CDR1 is PRHDT and CDR2 is FYEKMQ (reference sequence). This CDR3 is 12 amino acids long. V lost 5 bases and J 7 bases, leaving 9 bases between the germline ends. The CDR3 is CASSTQGNTIYF. CDR3 nucleotides: TGTGCCAGCAGCACTCAGGGGAACACCATATATTTT.

This clone has only a few counts. CDR3 amino acids: CASSSGQLQETQYF. CDR3 DNA: TGTGCCAGCAGCTCCGGACAGCTACAAGAGACCCAGTACTTC. V usage is TRBV5-6 and J usage is TRBJ2-5, with a possible D match to TRBD1 (6 bases). CDR3 size: 14 residues. Germline-derived CDR1 and CDR2 are SGHDT and YYEEEE. The V end was cut by 3 bases, the J end by 2 bases, with 11 bases between.

The chain carries TRBV5-1 and TRBJ2-1; D is perhaps TRBD1 (6 bases). Germline V gene lookup returns CDR1 SGHRS and CDR2 YFSETQ. Trimming took 0 bases from V and 6 from J, leaving 13 bases between them. The CDR3 contains 15 residues. CDR3 region: CASSLGQGMGNEQFF. The CDR3 bases are TGCGCCAGCAGCTTGGGGCAGGGGATGGGCAATGAGCAGTTCTTC.

The rearrangement joins TRBV19 to TRBJ1-1; no definite D call. The germline CDR1 and CDR2 sequences are LNHDA and SQIVND (reference sequence). This CDR3 is 15 amino acids long. The V and J ends lost 3 bases and 2 bases respectively, with 13 bases between them. The CDR3 DNA reads as TGTGCCAGTAGTATTGATTGGCAGTCCAACACTGAAGCTTTCTTT. Translating it yields CASSIDWQSNTEAFF.

The rearrangement joins TRBV11-3 to TRBJ1-1; 7 positions match TRBD1. Germline assignment: CDR1 SGHNT and CDR2 YENEEA. The CDR3 extends over 13 amino acids. V gave up 3 bases and J gave up 3 bases; unmatched junction bases: 1. CDR3 sequence: CASSFQGDTEAFF. For the CDR3, the DNA is TGTGCCAGCAGCTTTCAGGGGGACACTGAAGCTTTCTTT.

The chain carries TRBV28 and TRBJ2-7; D gene ambiguous. The germline V and J ends were trimmed by 3 bases and 4 bases, with 4 bases remaining between them. This CDR3 is built from 11 residues. CDR1 is MDHEN and CDR2 is SYDVKM in the germline V gene. Written as DNA, the CDR3 is TGTGCCAGCAGTTTGGCTTACGAGCAGTACTTC. Protein: CASSLAYEQYF.

The chain employs TRBV28 and TRBJ1-3; 7 bases match TRBD1. The J segment lost 3 bases and the V segment lost 3 bases, leaving 2 bases of the junction unmatched. The length of the CDR3 is 14 residues. The germline gives CDR1 MDHEN, CDR2 SYDVKM. CDR3 region: CASSFRGSGNTIYF. The CDR3 region has the DNA TGTGCCAGCAGTTTCAGGGGGAGTGGAAACACCATATATTTT.

The chain couples TRBV5-1 to TRBJ2-2; D is possibly TRBD1 (5 bases). Germline V gene sequence: CDR1 SGHRS, CDR2 YFSETQ. V was clipped by 4 bases and J by 0 bases, with 13 bases between them. The CDR3 runs 16 residues. DNA of the CDR3: TGCGCCAGCAGCCCGGACACCATTGCGAACACCGGGGAGCTGTTTTTT. It is translated as CASSPDTIANTGELFF.

The chain links TRBV6-2 or TRBV6-3 to TRBJ1-2; TRBD1 is a possible D gene (6 bases). The CDR3 extends over 15 amino acids. The germline V and J ends were trimmed by 5 bases and 5 bases, with 18 bases remaining between them. The germline gives CDR1 MNHEY, CDR2 SVGEGT. The CDR3 DNA sequence: TGTGCCAGCAGTGGAAATGTAGCGGGACATTATGGCTACACCTTC. Translation gives CASSGNVAGHYGYTF.

The chain carries TRBV9 and TRBJ2-7, with TRBD1 identical over 9 bases. V was pared by 2 bases and J by 1 base, with 7 bases of the junction left unmatched. CDR1 SGDLS and CDR2 YYNGEE come from the germline V gene. This CDR3 is 16 amino acids long. The CDR3 DNA is TGTGCCAGCAGCGTGGACACGGGACAGGGTTCCTACGAGCAGTACTTC. Its protein product is CASSVDTGQGSYEQYF.

As concerns this clone: The CDR3 does not end in the conserved phenylalanine or tryptophan, so this is likely a read error. The limits of the CDR3 on the DNA are not certain, so only TCRdb's listed CDR3 is given. The chain recombines TRBV18 with TRBJ1-1. Germline V gene data show CDR1 as KGHSH and CDR2 as LQKENI. The CDR3 numbers 13 amino acids, ends counted. CDR3 in amino acids: CASSRNGGGESKI.

The chain links TRBV5-4 to TRBJ1-2, with D tentatively TRBD1 (6 bases). This CDR3 has 14 amino acids. Trimming removed 3 bases from V and 5 bases from J, with 14 bases in between. Germline loops: CDR1 SGHNT, CDR2 YYREEE (reference sequence). This chain's CDR3 is CASSSKKGEYGYTF. The CDR3, as DNA: TGTGCCAGCAGCTCTAAAAAGGGGGAGTATGGCTACACCTTC.

CDR3 bases: TGTGCCAGCAGTCCATACGGCCGACTAGAATCCGGGGAGCTGTTTTTT. Encoded protein: CASSPYGRLESGELFF. The gene calls are TRBV28 and TRBJ2-2, with a weak D call TRBD2 (6 bases). Germline-derived CDR1 and CDR2 are MDHEN and SYDVKM. Trimming took 5 bases from V and 6 from J, leaving 19 bases between them. The CDR3 runs to 16 residues.

The chain carries TRBV19 and TRBJ1-6; weak D call: TRBD1 (5 bases). V lost 5 bases and J lost 7, with 12 bases in between. There are 14 residues in the CDR3. CDR1 and CDR2 (germline): LNHDA, SQIVND (reference sequence). DNA of the CDR3: TGTGCCAGTAGTCCCGGGGGGTGGAATTCACCCCTCCACTTT. It is translated as CASSPGGWNSPLHF.